These 18 T cell receptor beta chains share one sample of origin, sequenced in a study of T cell responses to AZD1222 COVID-19 vaccine. Clones were read by immunoSEQ multiplex PCR, and TCRdb kept only the in-frame ones, dropping some. The data hold about 180,000 clones, with about 93% observed a single time. This specimen consisted of peripheral blood, obtained 28 days after the second dose of the MenACWY control vaccine. Receptors originate from an adult who received the MenACWY meningococcal vaccine as a control.

This chain connects TRBV27 to TRBJ1-4; the match to TRBD1 covers 7 bases. The germline CDR1 and CDR2 sequences are MNHEY and SMNVEV (reference sequence). CDR3 length equals 15 residues. V shed 6 bases and J 8 bases; nucleotides not matched to a gene: 12. Written as DNA, the CDR3 is TGTGCCAGCAGGGACGAGGGGGCGCCGGAAGAAAAACTGTTTTTT. Protein sequence: CASRDEGAPEEKLFF.

V is TRBV5-4 and J is TRBJ1-4, with a weak D call TRBD1 (6 bases). The V end lost 2 bases, the J end lost 7 bases, and 12 bases lay between the germline ends. The germline V gene encodes CDR1 SGHNT and CDR2 YYREEE (reference sequence). The CDR3 loop spans 14 amino acids. The CDR3 reads CASSFWGLSEKLFF. CDR3 nucleotide sequence: TGTGCCAGCAGCTTCTGGGGGCTTAGTGAAAAACTGTTTTTT. The full variable domain, with the rest looked up from reference TRBV5-4 and TRBJ1-4, is ETGVTQSPTHLIKTRGQQVTLRCSSQSGHNTVSWYQQALGQGPQFIFQYYREEENGRGNFPPRFSGLQFPNYSSELNVNALELDDSALYLCASSFWGLSEKLFFGSGTQLSVL.

The chain employs TRBV6-5 and TRBJ1-2; D perhaps matches TRBD1 (6 bases). The ends were cut back, 5 bases at V and 5 bases at J, with 18 bases in the middle. CDR1 and CDR2 (germline): MNHEY, SVGAGI. The CDR3 runs to 15 residues. The CDR3 spells CASSPSPGAVYGYTF. The CDR3 DNA follows: TGTGCCAGCAGTCCCAGCCCGGGGGCTGTTTATGGCTACACCTTC.

The chain couples TRBV4-2 to TRBJ2-5, with 13 nucleotides matching TRBD2. This CDR3 has 15 amino acids. With 1 base clipped from V and 4 bases from J, the junction kept 0 bases outside the gene matches. Germline loops: CDR1 LGHNA, CDR2 YNFKEQ. CDR3 in DNA: TGTGCCAGCAGCCAAGGGACTAGCGGGGGAGAGACCCAGTACTTC. Translated, it gives CASSQGTSGGETQYF.

The rearrangement uses TRBV28 and TRBJ1-2; D ambiguous. Trimming removed 5 bases at V and 6 bases at J, with 7 bases between. The CDR3 spans 11 residues. Germline CDR1 is MDHEN and CDR2 is SYDVKM. CDR3 protein: CASSPGDGYTF. DNA of the CDR3: TGTGCCAGCAGTCCCGGGGATGGCTACACCTTC.

This rearrangement joins TRBV10-3 to TRBJ1-1, with a weak D call TRBD1 (6 bases). The CDR3 sequence is 15 residues long. CDR1 and CDR2 (germline): ENHRY, SYGVKD. V was clipped by 10 bases and J by 1 base, with 19 bases between them. The CDR3 sequence is CATGDTGNGNTEAFF. The CDR3 DNA follows: TGTGCCACAGGGGATACAGGTAATGGGAACACTGAAGCTTTCTTT.

The V call is TRBV28, the J call TRBJ1-2; D is unclear. Trimming took off 6 bases at V and 8 bases at J, with 22 bases between the two ends. The CDR3 loop spans 15 amino acids. Germline CDR1 is MDHEN and CDR2 is SYDVKM. CDR3 DNA: TGTGCCAGCAGGGGATTAGGGTTGCGATTGGAAGGCTACACCTTC. It codes for CASRGLGLRLEGYTF.

The CDR3: CASSGGQGLGPLHF. The DNA for the CDR3 is TGTGCCAGCAGTGGGGGACAGGGGCTCGGACCCCTCCACTTT. The rearrangement links TRBV2 to TRBJ1-6; 10 bases are a match to TRBD1. After removal of 4 bases from V and 12 bases from J, the junction contained 6 bases not matched to a gene. The CDR3 runs to 14 residues. CDR1 and CDR2 (germline): SNHLY, FYNNEI. The full variable domain, completed using reference TRBV2 and TRBJ1-6, is EPEVTQTPSHQVTQMGQEVILRCVPISNHLYFYWYRQILGQKVEFLVSFYNNEISEKSEIFDDQFSVERPDGSNFTLKIRSTKLEDSAMYFCASSGGQGLGPLHFGNGTRLTVT.

The rearrangement joins TRBV4-2 to TRBJ1-2, with TRBD1 matching over 7 bases. With 4 bases clipped from V and 8 bases from J, the junction kept 10 bases outside the gene matches. Looked up from germline, CDR1 is LGHNA and CDR2 is YNFKEQ. The CDR3 extends over 14 amino acids. DNA for the CDR3: TGTGCCAGCAGCCGAGGGACAGCCAGCGCAGGCTACACCTTC. Translated: CASSRGTASAGYTF.

V gene TRBV7-2 combines with J gene TRBJ1-3; D unclear. Trimming cost V 2 bases and J 0 bases, with 14 bases left between them. The CDR3 is made up of 17 amino acids. Germline V gene sequence: CDR1 SGHTA, CDR2 FQGNSA. The CDR3 region is CASSLNLVGPSGNTIYF. The DNA for the CDR3 is TGTGCCAGCAGCTTAAATCTCGTCGGACCCTCTGGAAACACCATATATTTT.

This clone was observed a handful of times. V gene TRBV6-5 combines with J gene TRBJ1-2; no firm D call. The CDR3 covers 15 residues. Germline assignment: CDR1 MNHEY and CDR2 SVGAGI. V was pared by 3 bases and J by 0 bases, with 11 bases between. DNA for the CDR3: TGTGCCAGCAGTTATGGAGGCTCCCCTAACTATGGCTACACCTTC. Protein product: CASSYGGSPNYGYTF.

This clone occurred a few times. The rearrangement joins TRBV29-1 to TRBJ1-2, with 9 bases fitting TRBD1. Germline V gene sequence: CDR1 SQVTM, CDR2 ANQGSEA. This CDR3 region has 13 residues. With 6 bases clipped from V and 7 bases from J, the junction kept 9 bases outside the gene matches. Here the CDR3 reads CSVRDRVGFGYTF. The CDR3 coding sequence is TGCAGCGTCCGGGACAGGGTAGGGTTTGGCTACACCTTC.

This clone has more than one count but fewer than ten. This chain links TRBV18 with TRBJ2-1; 11 positions match TRBD2. Trimming at V came to 5 bases and at J to 4 bases, leaving 10 bases not matched to a gene. CDR3 length: 17 residues. Germline V gene data show CDR1 as KGHSH and CDR2 as LQKENI. The CDR3 region has the DNA TGTGCCAGCTCAACCAGTCCTAGCGGGGGGACATACAATGAGCAGTTCTTC. It codes for CASSTSPSGGTYNEQFF.

As DNA, the CDR3 is TGCGCCAGCAGCCAAGTTCCCGGGGTGCTCAATCAGCCCCAGCATTTT. Its translation is CASSQVPGVLNQPQHF. The J gene is TRBJ1-5, the V gene TRBV4-1, with D unresolved. The CDR3 contains 16 residues. Germline loops: CDR1 MGHRA, CDR2 YSYEKL. V was clipped by 1 base and J by 3 bases, with 13 bases between them.

The chain recombines TRBV30 with TRBJ2-1; no definite D call. Germline V CDR1 and CDR2: GTSNPN, SVGIG (reference sequence). This CDR3 has 12 amino acids. V was clipped by 4 bases and J by 9 bases, with 13 bases between them. The CDR3 DNA is TGTGCCTGGAAGAAAGAAAGATTTGAGCAGTTCTTC. Residues: CAWKKERFEQFF.

J is TRBJ2-1 and V is TRBV5-1; 14 bases are a match to TRBD2. The CDR3 totals 18 residues. V was pared by 3 bases and J by 0 bases, with 5 bases of the junction left unmatched. From germline, CDR1 is SGHRS and CDR2 YFSETQ. In nucleotides, the CDR3 is TGCGCCAGCAGCTCAGGACTAGCGGGGGGTCGCTCCTACAATGAGCAGTTCTTC. Translation gives CASSSGLAGGRSYNEQFF.

V is TRBV30 and J is TRBJ1-1; D remains ambiguous. The germline gives CDR1 GTSNPN, CDR2 SVGIG (reference sequence). The V end lost 0 bases, the J end lost 4 bases, and 9 bases lay between the germline ends. The CDR3 consists of 13 residues. CDR3 sequence (DNA): TGTGCCTGGAGTGTAGGGTCAGGCACTGAAGCTTTCTTT. Its protein product is CAWSVGSGTEAFF.

This rearrangement joins TRBV27 to TRBJ2-5; D not resolved. This CDR3 comprises 12 residues. Trimming took off 6 bases at V and 5 bases at J, with 10 bases between the two ends. Germline values: CDR1 MNHEY, CDR2 SMNVEV (reference sequence). The CDR3: CASSAGGETQYF. CDR3 sequence (DNA): TGTGCCAGCAGCGCCGGTGGGGAGACCCAGTACTTC.